These 30 T cell receptor beta chains came from one sample sequenced in a study of cytomegalovirus exposure and HLA in healthy donors. PCR employed 60 Vbeta and 13 Jbeta primers. Generated by immunoSEQ multiplex PCR, the TCRdb table keeps only in-frame clones and is missing some. The data show 150,000 to 200,000 clones, roughly 82% seen once. Sequences were obtained from PBMCs. The receptors here all came from a man aged 35-49 years in good health and CMV-seronegative.

The rearrangement joins TRBV19 to TRBJ1-2, with 8 bases identical to TRBD1. CDR1 and CDR2 from the germline V gene are LNHDA and SQIVND (reference sequence). The CDR3 has 14 residues. The J segment lost 7 bases and the V segment lost 5 bases, leaving 9 bases of the junction unmatched. DNA of the CDR3: TGTGCCAGTAGTTCCCGGACAGGGAAGGGTGGCTACACCTTC. It encodes CASSSRTGKGGYTF.

The J gene is TRBJ2-1, the V gene TRBV9; 7 bases match TRBD2. V lost 0 bases and J lost 7; bases outside the gene matches: 7. The CDR3 consists of 15 residues. Looked up from germline, CDR1 is SGDLS and CDR2 is YYNGEE. CDR3 nucleotides: TGTGCCAGCAGCGTAGTAAGCGGGGAGATGAATGAGCAGTTCTTC. Its protein product is CASSVVSGEMNEQFF. The whole variable domain, filled in from reference TRBV9 and TRBJ2-1, reads DSGVTQTPKHLITATGQRVTLRCSPRSGDLSVYWYQQSLDQGLQFLIQYYNGEERAKGNILERFSAQQFPDLHSELNLSSLELGDSALYFCASSVVSGEMNEQFFGPGTRLTVL.

This clone was detected once. The chain links TRBV5-5 to TRBJ1-2; D may be TRBD1 (6 bases). CDR3 length equals 18 residues. Trimming left V 0 bases short and J 0 bases short, with 18 bases between. Germline assignment: CDR1 SGHKS and CDR2 YYEKEE (reference sequence). The CDR3 nucleotides are TGTGCCAGCAGCTTGGGCTGGGAGGGGGTCCGAGCTAACTATGGCTACACCTTC. It translates to CASSLGWEGVRANYGYTF.

This sequence joins TRBV19 and TRBJ1-1; D might be TRBD1 (5 bases). CDR1 LNHDA and CDR2 SQIVND come from the germline V gene (reference sequence). The V end lost 6 bases, the J end lost 0 bases, and 23 bases lay between the germline ends. This CDR3 contains 18 residues. CDR3 nucleotides: TGTGCCAGTAGCCCCCTCTCTGGGGCCCTGGGCCTGAACACTGAAGCTTTCTTT. Its protein is CASSPLSGALGLNTEAFF.

The CDR3 is CASGGAGGYQETQYF. The CDR3 DNA reads TGTGCCAGTGGGGGAGCGGGGGGGTACCAAGAGACCCAGTACTTC. V gene TRBV6-6 combines with J gene TRBJ2-5, with 10 bases fitting TRBD2. Germline CDR1 MNHNY, CDR2 SVGAGI (reference sequence). Unmatched junction bases numbered 7, after V lost 9 bases and J lost 0 bases. This CDR3 comprises 15 residues.

This clone was recorded a few times. The chain employs TRBV10-3 and TRBJ2-7; 7 bases match TRBD1. The CDR3 consists of 15 residues. CDR1 is ENHRY and CDR2 is SYGVKD in the germline V gene. V shed 0 bases, J shed 0 bases, and the junction held 2 bases outside the gene matches. DNA of the CDR3: TGTGCCATCAGTGAGTCGTACAGGGGCTCCTACGAGCAGTACTTC. It yields the protein CAISESYRGSYEQYF.

This clone was seen just once. The chain is built from TRBV5-1 and TRBJ2-3; 11 bases line up with TRBD2. The V segment lost 5 bases and the J segment 7 bases; nucleotides outside the gene matches: 9. The CDR3 covers 15 residues. From germline, CDR1 is SGHRS and CDR2 YFSETQ. In DNA, the CDR3 is TGCGCCAGCAGTCCGACTAGCGGGACGTCTTATACGCAGTATTTT. Translating gives CASSPTSGTSYTQYF.

The chain is built from TRBV6-5 and TRBJ1-1; D ambiguous. The CDR3 loop spans 12 amino acids. CDR1 and CDR2 (germline): MNHEY, SVGAGI. The V and J ends lost 5 bases and 4 bases respectively, with 8 bases between them. This CDR3 is CASSKTRTEAFF. The CDR3 bases are TGTGCCAGCAGTAAGACACGCACTGAAGCTTTCTTT.

The chain carries TRBV7-2 and TRBJ2-7, with 13 bases aligning to TRBD2. Per the germline V gene, CDR1 is SGHTA and CDR2 is FQGNSA. V was pared by 3 bases and J by 2 bases, with 7 bases of the junction left unmatched. The CDR3 contains 17 residues. The CDR3 DNA reads as TGTGCCAGCAGCTTTCAATTCGGGACTAGCGGGGCCTACGAGCAGTACTTC. Amino acids: CASSFQFGTSGAYEQYF. The variable domain in full, with the rest retrieved from reference TRBV7-2 and TRBJ2-7, is GAGVSQSPSNKVTEKGKDVELRCDPISGHTALYWYRQSLGQGLEFLIYFQGNSAPDKSGLPSDRFSAERTGGSVSTLTIQRTQQEDSAVYLCASSFQFGTSGAYEQYFGPGTRLTVT.

This clone was detected only a few times. V gene TRBV6-5 combines with J gene TRBJ1-1, with TRBD1 identical over 8 bases. J lost 4 bases, V lost 6 bases, and 7 bases had no gene match. From germline, CDR1 is MNHEY and CDR2 SVGAGI. This CDR3 contains 14 residues. In DNA form, the CDR3 reads TGTGCCAGCAGCACCCGGACAGGGAGCACTGAAGCTTTCTTT. This codes for CASSTRTGSTEAFF.

The chain combines TRBV28 with TRBJ1-5; 7 bases are a match to TRBD1. This CDR3 is 12 amino acids long. In germline, CDR1 is MDHEN, CDR2 SYDVKM. The V segment lost 9 bases and the J segment 7 bases; nucleotides outside the gene matches: 6. CDR3 sequence reads: CASWGTDQPQHF. CDR3 in DNA: TGTGCCAGTTGGGGGACAGACCAGCCCCAGCATTTT.

This clone was detected once. V usage is TRBV7-3 and J usage is TRBJ1-2; D gene uncertain. The CDR3 consists of 16 residues. V was pared by 5 bases and J by 3 bases, with 19 bases between. Germline V gene data show CDR1 as SGHTA and CDR2 as FQGTGA. CDR3 sequence: CASSPDAGKDYYGYTF. CDR3 bases: TGTGCCAGCAGCCCCGATGCGGGGAAGGACTACTATGGCTACACCTTC.

This chain connects TRBV5-1 to TRBJ2-3, with 9 bases that match TRBD2. The trim removed 0 bases at V and 4 bases at J, leaving 9 bases unmatched. This CDR3 contains 17 residues. In germline, CDR1 is SGHRS, CDR2 YFSETQ. CDR3 DNA sequence: TGCGCCAGCAGCTTGGCCGAGGGACTAGCAGTATCAGATACGCAGTATTTT. This gives the protein CASSLAEGLAVSDTQYF.

This clone occurred a few times. One junction end does not reproduce the germline sequence, and a read error may be involved. The rearrangement uses TRBV5-6 and TRBJ2-7, with D maybe TRBD1 (7 bases). Looked up from germline, CDR1 is SGHDT and CDR2 is YYEEEE. The CDR3 loop spans 13 amino acids. The CDR3 sequence: CASSSAGQSTSSF. The CDR3 DNA follows: TGTGCCAGCAGCTCGGCGGGACAGTCAACAAGTAGCTTC.

The gene calls are TRBV7-2 and TRBJ2-5; 15 nucleotides align to TRBD2. The CDR3 length is 19 residues. Germline V gene lookup returns CDR1 SGHTA and CDR2 FQGNSA. V lost 0 bases, J lost 6 bases, and 11 bases stayed unmatched. CDR3 protein: CASSLALRTSGGAGKTQYF. In DNA, the CDR3 is TGTGCCAGCAGCTTAGCGCTGAGGACTAGCGGGGGGGCCGGGAAGACCCAGTACTTC.

The rearrangement uses TRBV30 and TRBJ1-5; no reliable D call. Germline assignment: CDR1 GTSNPN and CDR2 SVGIG (reference sequence). Trimming left V 5 bases short and J 0 bases short, with 11 bases between. The length of the CDR3 is 14 residues. CDR3 region: CAWSAGYSNQPQHF. CDR3 DNA sequence: TGTGCCTGGTCAGCGGGATATAGCAATCAGCCCCAGCATTTT.

This clone was picked up one time. The genes are TRBV5-1 and TRBJ2-1; 10 nucleotides line up with TRBD2. Per the germline V gene, CDR1 is SGHRS and CDR2 is YFSETQ. V gave up 4 bases and J gave up 6 bases; unmatched junction bases: 7. This CDR3 has 15 amino acids. DNA of the CDR3: TGCGCCAGCAGCGGCCTAGCGGGAGCTCCCAATGAGCAGTTCTTC. It translates to CASSGLAGAPNEQFF.

V and J are TRBV27 and TRBJ1-5; D may be TRBD1 (5 bases). The germline V gene has CDR1 MNHEY and CDR2 SMNVEV (reference sequence). V was trimmed by 2 bases and J by 4 bases, leaving 6 bases between them. This CDR3 region has 13 residues. The CDR3 region is CASSLNRNQPQHF. CDR3 sequence (DNA): TGTGCCAGCAGTTTAAACAGGAATCAGCCCCAGCATTTT.

This clone was observed a single time. The V gene is TRBV4-1, the J gene TRBJ1-6; 9 bases agree with TRBD1. Germline CDR1 and CDR2: MGHRA and YSYEKL. The CDR3 is made up of 15 amino acids. V was clipped by 11 bases and J by 5 bases; unmatched bases: 10. The CDR3 sequence: CASTKGQGDNSPLHF. In DNA form, the CDR3 reads TGCGCCTCCACAAAGGGACAGGGAGATAATTCACCCCTCCACTTT.

This clone was seen only once. The genes are TRBV2 and TRBJ2-3, with 12 bases lining up with TRBD2. CDR1 is SNHLY, CDR2 FYNNEI, per germline. The CDR3 is made up of 16 amino acids. The V and J ends lost 6 bases and 3 bases, in that order; junction bases with no gene match: 7. In DNA, the CDR3 is TGTGCCAGCAGGGAGACTAGCGGGAGTAGGACAGATACGCAGTATTTT. Its protein is CASRETSGSRTDTQYF.

V and J are TRBV6-5 and TRBJ1-2; 8 nucleotides align to TRBD1. This CDR3 comprises 13 residues. The germline gives CDR1 MNHEY, CDR2 SVGAGI. Losses at the gene ends were 6 bases for V and 7 bases for J; bases not matched to a gene: 7. The CDR3 region has the DNA TGTGCCAGCAGCCTCGACAGGGGAGCTGGCTACACCTTC. Translation: CASSLDRGAGYTF.

The rearrangement joins TRBV7-8 to TRBJ1-5; no clear D gene. Trimming left V 4 bases short and J 6 bases short, with 16 bases between. CDR1 is SGHVS, CDR2 FQNEAQ, per germline. CDR3 size: 15 residues. The CDR3 DNA follows: TGTGCCAGCAGCTCCCCGCTGGAGCGGGGTCAGCCCCAGCATTTT. Its protein product is CASSSPLERGQPQHF.

V and J are TRBV5-5 and TRBJ2-1, with D possibly TRBD1 on 6 matching bases. Per germline, CDR1 SGHKS and CDR2 YYEKEE (reference sequence). The V and J ends lost 1 base and 0 bases respectively, with 8 bases between them. The CDR3 runs 15 residues. Written as DNA, the CDR3 is TGTGCCAGCAGCTTGTTGACAGGCTCCTACAATGAGCAGTTCTTC. Its protein product is CASSLLTGSYNEQFF.

On this clone: One end of the junction is discordant with germline, which a read error may explain. The chain joins TRBV18 to TRBJ2-4; TRBD1 is a possible D gene (6 bases). This CDR3 has 17 residues. CDR1 and CDR2 from the germline V gene are KGHSH and LQKENI. This CDR3 reads CASSPDRLSIAKSIQYF. The CDR3 DNA reads as TGTGCCAGCTCACCCGACAGGTTGTCGATAGCCAAAAGCATTCAGTACTTC.

The chain has TRBV13 and TRBJ2-5; weak D call: TRBD1 (6 bases). This CDR3 has 16 residues. Germline V lookup: CDR1 PRHDT, CDR2 FYEKMQ (reference sequence). V gave up 4 bases and J gave up 4 bases, with 19 bases separating them. CDR3 sequence: CASSSTGTKETETQYF. CDR3 in DNA: TGTGCCAGCAGCTCAACCGGGACAAAGGAGACAGAGACCCAGTACTTC.

The chain couples TRBV14 to TRBJ2-6; weak D call: TRBD2 (6 bases). The V gene's germline CDR1 is SGHDN and CDR2 FVKESK. The V and J ends lost 3 bases and 2 bases respectively, with 8 bases between them. CDR3 size: 15 residues. The CDR3 reads CASSQRDPGANVLTF. CDR3 sequence (DNA): TGTGCCAGCAGCCAGCGGGACCCTGGGGCCAACGTCCTGACTTTC.

The chain recombines TRBV5-5 with TRBJ1-1, with D uncertain. Germline V CDR1 and CDR2: SGHKS, YYEKEE (reference sequence). The length of the CDR3 is 14 residues. Trimming stripped 0 bases from V and 3 bases from J, with 9 bases between. The CDR3 here is CASSLVRSHTEAFF. The CDR3, as DNA: TGTGCCAGCAGCTTGGTACGGAGCCACACTGAAGCTTTCTTT.

The V and J genes are TRBV21-1 and TRBJ2-5; whether TRBD1, the table's D call, matches the DNA was not checked. TRBV21-1 is tagged as a pseudogene. This CDR3 has 18 amino acids. The CDR3 is CASPKGKAEQGKQETQYF. As DNA, the CDR3 is TGTGCCAGCCCCAAAGGGAAAGCGGAACAGGGGAAGCAAGAGACCCAGTACTTC.

This chain connects TRBV4-1 to TRBJ1-3, with D unclear. Looked up from germline, CDR1 is MGHRA and CDR2 is YSYEKL. V lost 4 bases and J lost 0, with 28 bases in between. CDR3 length: 21 residues. CDR3 in DNA: TGCGCCAGCAGCCCCCGTGGCGGGGAAGGAAATTCGGGTTCCTCTGGAAACACCATATATTTT. Amino acids: CASSPRGGEGNSGSSGNTIYF.

The gene calls are TRBV4-2 and TRBJ2-7, with D perhaps matching TRBD1 (5 bases). The ends were cut back, 4 bases at V and 6 bases at J, with 13 bases in the middle. Germline V lookup: CDR1 LGHNA, CDR2 YNFKEQ. This CDR3 is 13 amino acids long. This chain's CDR3 is CASSPDRASEQYF. DNA for the CDR3: TGTGCCAGCAGCCCCGACAGAGCTAGCGAGCAGTACTTC.